A single sample gave rise to the 9 T cell receptor beta chains below, sequenced in a study of shared clonotypes between healthy human individuals. Clones were read by immunoSEQ multiplex PCR, and TCRdb kept only the in-frame ones, dropping some. This sample carries over 95,000 clones, about 71% of them seen once, and the ten largest clones take 24%. The sequenced sample consisted of memory CD8+ T cells sorted from blood. Subset denoted: CD45RO+ cells pooled with CCR7-negative TemRA cells. These receptors all come from a woman aged 25 to 39 in good health.

This clone has a handful of counts. The chain combines TRBV7-6 with TRBJ2-7; TRBD1 or TRBD2 may be the D gene (6 bases each). In germline, CDR1 is SGHVS, CDR2 FNYEAQ. This CDR3 has 14 residues. The germline V and J ends were trimmed by 4 bases and 1 base, with 11 bases remaining between them. The CDR3 bases are TGTGCCAGCAGCTCGGGGGCGCCTTCCTACGAGCAGTACTTC. This gives the protein CASSSGAPSYEQYF.

The rearrangement joins TRBV11-3 to TRBJ1-6, with D unclear. Trimming pared 0 bases from V and 8 bases from J, leaving 2 bases between. Germline V gene sequence: CDR1 SGHNT, CDR2 YENEEA. The CDR3 contains 12 residues. As DNA, the CDR3 is TGTGCCAGCAGCTTAGATCATTCACCCCTCCACTTT. It specifies CASSLDHSPLHF.

The rearrangement uses TRBV28 and TRBJ2-2, with 14 nucleotides matching TRBD2. The germline CDR1 and CDR2 sequences are MDHEN and SYDVKM. CDR3 size: 17 residues. V lost 7 bases and J lost 4; bases outside the gene matches: 8. The DNA for the CDR3 is TGTGCCAGCATCGCGGGACTAGCGGGAGTACCCACCGGGGAGCTGTTTTTT. Its translation is CASIAGLAGVPTGELFF.

The chain couples TRBV27 to TRBJ1-5, with a possible D match to TRBD1 (6 bases). The V end was cut by 5 bases, the J end by 5 bases, with 19 bases between. Germline V lookup: CDR1 MNHEY, CDR2 SMNVEV (reference sequence). CDR3 length equals 16 residues. CDR3 coding DNA: TGTGCCAGCAGTACCCATCTTGACAGGCCCCATCAGCCCCAGCATTTT. Its protein product is CASSTHLDRPHQPQHF.

This clone was seen just once. The chain is built from TRBV13 and TRBJ2-7; weak D call: TRBD2 (5 bases). The CDR3 has 16 amino acids. Per germline, CDR1 PRHDT and CDR2 FYEKMQ (reference sequence). V shed 4 bases and J shed 2 bases, with 18 bases lying between them. CDR3 amino acids: CASSSRPSPFPYEQYF. CDR3 DNA sequence: TGTGCCAGCAGCTCTCGGCCTAGCCCATTTCCCTACGAGCAGTACTTC.

The chain employs TRBV28 and TRBJ1-5; 7 bases line up with TRBD1. The CDR3 extends over 17 amino acids. The ends lost 6 bases at V and 4 bases at J; junction bases unmatched: 15. Germline CDR1 MDHEN, CDR2 SYDVKM. CDR3 in DNA: TGTGCCAGCAGCTATGAGACAGGGATCGGCTTAAATCAGCCCCAGCATTTT. It translates to CASSYETGIGLNQPQHF.

This clone was detected only a few times. CDR3 residues: CASSLGAGGSDTQYF. DNA for the CDR3: TGTGCCAGCAGTTTAGGCGCGGGAGGGTCAGATACGCAGTATTTT. The rearrangement links TRBV28 to TRBJ2-3, with 9 nucleotides matching TRBD2. The CDR3 totals 15 residues. Germline CDR1 reads MDHEN; CDR2 reads SYDVKM. V lost 2 bases, J lost 4 bases, and 4 bases stayed unmatched. Full variable domain (rest looked up from reference TRBV28 and TRBJ2-3): DVKVTQSSRYLVKRTGEKVFLECVQDMDHENMFWYRQDPGLGLRLIYFSYDVKMKEKGDIPEGYSVSREKKERFSLILESASTNQTSMYLCASSLGAGGSDTQYFGPGTRLTVL.

The V call is TRBV21-1, the J call TRBJ1-4; TRBD1, the table's D call, was not compared with the DNA. TRBV21-1 is recorded as a pseudogene. The CDR3 is 15 amino acids. In DNA, the CDR3 is TGTGCCAGCAGCAAAGGAAGTGGGGGCTGGGAAAAACTGTTTTTT. It is translated as CASSKGSGGWEKLFF.

The rearrangement links TRBV5-4 to TRBJ2-1; D assignment may be TRBD1 or TRBD2 (6 bases each). Trimming took 0 bases from V and 6 from J, leaving 19 bases between them. The CDR3 spans 17 residues. Germline CDR1 reads SGHNT; CDR2 reads YYREEE (reference sequence). CDR3 sequence reads: CASSLGPGAEIFNEQFF. DNA of the CDR3: TGTGCCAGCAGCTTGGGCCCGGGGGCGGAAATCTTCAATGAGCAGTTCTTC.